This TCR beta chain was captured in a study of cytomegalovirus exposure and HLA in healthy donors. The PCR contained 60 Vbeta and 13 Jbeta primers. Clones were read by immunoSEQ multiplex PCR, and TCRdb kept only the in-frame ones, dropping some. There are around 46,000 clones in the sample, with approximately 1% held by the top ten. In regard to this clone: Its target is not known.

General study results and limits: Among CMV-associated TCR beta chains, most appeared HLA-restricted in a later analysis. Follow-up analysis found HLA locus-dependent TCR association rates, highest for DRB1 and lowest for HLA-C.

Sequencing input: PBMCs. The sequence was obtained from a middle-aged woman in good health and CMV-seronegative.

CDR3 DNA: TGTGCCAGTAGCTTAGTTCTGAGAGCTTTCTTT. Its translation: CASSLVLRAFF. V and J are TRBV19 and TRBJ1-1; D gene uncertain. Looked up from germline, CDR1 is LNHDA and CDR2 is SQIVND (reference sequence). This CDR3 comprises 11 residues. The V gene lost 6 bases and the J gene lost 10 bases, with 12 bases spanning the gap.